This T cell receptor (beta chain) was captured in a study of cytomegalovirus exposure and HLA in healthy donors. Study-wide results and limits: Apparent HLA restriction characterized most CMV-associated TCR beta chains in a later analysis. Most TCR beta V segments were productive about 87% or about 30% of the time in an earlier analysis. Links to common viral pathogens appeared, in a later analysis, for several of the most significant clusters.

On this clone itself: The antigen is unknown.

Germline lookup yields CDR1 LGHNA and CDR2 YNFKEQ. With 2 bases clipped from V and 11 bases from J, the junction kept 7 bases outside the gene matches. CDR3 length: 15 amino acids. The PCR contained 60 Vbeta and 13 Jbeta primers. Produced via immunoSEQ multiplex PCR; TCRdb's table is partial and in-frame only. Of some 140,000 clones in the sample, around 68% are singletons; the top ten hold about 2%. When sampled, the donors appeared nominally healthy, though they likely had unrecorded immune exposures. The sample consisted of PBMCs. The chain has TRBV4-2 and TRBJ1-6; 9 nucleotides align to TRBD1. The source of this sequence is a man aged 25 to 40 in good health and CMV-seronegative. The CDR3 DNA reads TGTGCCAGCAGCCAACAAGGACAGGGGAGTGCACCCCTCCACTTT. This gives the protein CASSQQGQGSAPLHF.